Included here is one TCR beta chain sequence, with context. The sample comes from a study of T cells expressing NK-cell markers. This CDR3 has 14 residues. Germline loops: CDR1 MDHEN, CDR2 SYDVKM. Synthesis of TCR beta cDNA relied on 5'RACE template switching carrying UMIs. TCRdb reprocessed the 5' RACE reads and reports one entry per CDR3 protein, with no DNA. This table holds roughly 160,000 distinct CDR3 sequences. The sample taken for sequencing was blood T cells: a sorted CD56 or NKG2C T cell subset, CD4+ or CD8+ T cells, or bulk PBMC T cells (not recorded which). The receptor was derived from a man aged 18-69 years in good health. V and J are TRBV28 and TRBJ1-5. The CDR3 protein is CASSLWPGNQPQHF.